Following are 21 T cell receptor beta chains from one sample sequenced in a study of T cells in placental villitis. Sequencing used immunoSEQ v4. Assay: immunoSEQ multiplex PCR; the TCRdb copy retains only in-frame clones and omits some. This repertoire shows about 3,100 clones, 75% to 80% found once; its top ten account for approximately 17%. Specimen: placental tissue containing maternal and fetal cells. The receptors here all came from a human patient with infectious villitis; the placental T cells may come from both mother and fetus.

This sequence joins TRBV4-2 and TRBJ2-6; D is undetermined. CDR3 length equals 15 residues. The V end was cut by 1 base, the J end by 0 bases, with 4 bases between. CDR1 is LGHNA and CDR2 is YNFKEQ in the germline V gene. In DNA form, the CDR3 reads TGTGCCAGCAGCCAAGGGGACTCTGGGGCCAACGTCCTGACTTTC. Encoded protein: CASSQGDSGANVLTF.

This sequence joins TRBV11-1 and TRBJ1-1; D gene unclear. V was shortened by 1 base and J by 0 bases, with 9 bases between the two germline ends. CDR1 is SGHAT, CDR2 FQDESV, per germline (reference sequence). There are 15 residues in the CDR3. The CDR3 nucleotides read TGTGCCAGCAGCTTAGGAGGTAGCTTGAACACTGAAGCTTTCTTT. It codes for CASSLGGSLNTEAFF.

Regarding this clone: Germline is not matched at one junction end, which may reflect a read error. The chain combines TRBV6-6 with TRBJ1-6; D is undetermined. Germline-derived CDR1 and CDR2 are MNHNY and SVGAGI (reference sequence). The CDR3 sequence is 14 residues long. The CDR3 spells CASSYEFPNLPLHF. For the CDR3, the DNA is TGTGCCAGCAGTTACGAGTTTCCCAATTTACCCCTCCACTTT.

The chain carries TRBV4-2 and TRBJ2-3; 10 bases agree with TRBD2. J was trimmed by 1 base and V by 5 bases; bases with no gene match: 6. The length of the CDR3 is 16 residues. Germline values: CDR1 LGHNA, CDR2 YNFKEQ. CDR3 loop: CASSSAGGPGTDTQYF. DNA for the CDR3: TGTGCCAGCAGCTCAGCGGGGGGGCCAGGCACAGATACGCAGTATTTT.

This clone was seen just once. The chain couples TRBV27 to TRBJ1-2; 12 nucleotides line up with TRBD1. The V gene end was trimmed by 8 bases and the J gene end by 7 bases; junction bases not matched to a gene: 8. The CDR3 is 14 residues long. Germline V lookup: CDR1 MNHEY, CDR2 SMNVEV (reference sequence). The CDR3 nucleotides are TGTGCCAGCGGCCGGGACAGGGGGCTTGGTGGCTACACCTTC. Translation gives CASGRDRGLGGYTF.

V and J are TRBV30 and TRBJ1-6; perhaps TRBD1 as D (5 bases). This CDR3 is built from 13 residues. Trimming pared 5 bases from V and 3 bases from J, leaving 8 bases between. The germline V gene has CDR1 GTSNPN and CDR2 SVGIG (reference sequence). The CDR3 coding sequence is TGTGCCTGGGGACAACACTATAATTCACCCCTCCACTTT. This sequence encodes CAWGQHYNSPLHF. Variable domain in full (rest from reference TRBV30 and TRBJ1-6): SQTIHQWPATLVQPVGSPLSLECTVEGTSNPNLYWYRQAAGRGLQLLFYSVGIGQISSEVPQNLSASRPQDRQFILSSKKLLLSDSGFYLCAWGQHYNSPLHFGNGTRLTVT.

The J gene is TRBJ1-5, the V gene TRBV3-1 (or the pseudogene TRBV3-2), with D maybe TRBD1 (5 bases). The germline V gene has CDR1 LGHDT and CDR2 YNNKEL (reference sequence). The CDR3 is 16 amino acids. V was pared by 0 bases and J by 6 bases, with 15 bases between. In nucleotides, the CDR3 is TGTGCCAGCAGCCAAGACTGGGGGATAATCGGTCAGCCCCAGCATTTT. Its protein product is CASSQDWGIIGQPQHF.

The genes are TRBV6-2 or TRBV6-3 and TRBJ2-7; D ambiguous. Germline CDR1 reads MNHEY; CDR2 reads SVGEGT. The CDR3 covers 14 residues. The germline V and J ends were trimmed by 4 bases and 7 bases, with 17 bases remaining between them. The CDR3 nucleotides are TGTGCCAGCAGTTTTCCCGACTCGCTATTGGAGCAGTACTTC. Translated, it gives CASSFPDSLLEQYF.

The chain is built from TRBV20-1 and TRBJ2-7; possibly TRBD1 or TRBD2 for D (5 bases each). The CDR3 covers 15 residues. Germline V gives CDR1 DFQATT, CDR2 SNEGSKA (reference sequence). V gave up 3 bases and J gave up 3 bases, with 18 bases separating them. Here the CDR3 DNA reads TGCAGTGCTAGTAGTGAGACCGGGGCTTACTACGAGCAGTACTTC. This encodes CSASSETGAYYEQYF.

The chain has TRBV6-2 or TRBV6-3 and TRBJ2-1, with a possible D match to TRBD1 (6 bases). CDR1 is MNHEY and CDR2 is SVGEGT in the germline V gene. There are 14 residues in the CDR3. V was shortened by 0 bases and J by 6 bases, with 9 bases between the two germline ends. The CDR3 reads CASSYSGASNEQFF. For the CDR3, the DNA is TGTGCCAGCAGTTACTCGGGGGCGAGCAATGAGCAGTTCTTC.

The rearrangement uses TRBV2 and TRBJ2-4; possible D gene TRBD1, 6 bases. The CDR3 spans 15 residues. Germline V gene sequence: CDR1 SNHLY, CDR2 FYNNEI. With 6 bases removed from V and 1 base from J, the gap between germline ends came to 13 bases. Here the CDR3 DNA reads TGTGCCAGCAGGGACAGTTCTGTGGCCAAAAACATTCAGTACTTC. Its protein is CASRDSSVAKNIQYF.

The chain combines TRBV5-1 with TRBJ2-2, with D perhaps matching TRBD1 or TRBD2 (6 bases each). CDR3 length equals 16 residues. V dropped 4 bases and J dropped 2 bases, with 15 bases sitting between them. CDR1 is SGHRS and CDR2 is YFSETQ in the germline V gene. Here the CDR3 DNA reads TGCGCCAGCAGCGTACAGGGCGGGACAAACACCGGGGAGCTGTTTTTT. Its protein is CASSVQGGTNTGELFF.

The chain combines TRBV7-8 with TRBJ1-5; D gene uncertain. Trimming left V 1 base short and J 2 bases short, with 6 bases between. This CDR3 has 14 residues. Germline CDR1 SGHVS, CDR2 FQNEAQ. The CDR3 DNA reads as TGTGCCAGCAGCTTAGGGTGGGGCAATCAGCCCCAGCATTTT. Amino acid sequence: CASSLGWGNQPQHF. Full variable domain (missing parts from reference TRBV7-8 and TRBJ1-5): GAGVSQSPRYKVAKRGQDVALRCDPISGHVSLFWYQQALGQGPEFLTYFQNEAQLDKSGLPSDRFFAERPEGSVSTLKIQRTQQEDSAVYLCASSLGWGNQPQHFGDGTRLSIL.

V is TRBV30 and J is TRBJ2-5; the D gene could be TRBD1 or TRBD2 (7 bases each). Trimming left V 3 bases short and J 4 bases short, with 18 bases between. Per germline, CDR1 GTSNPN and CDR2 SVGIG (reference sequence). The CDR3 loop spans 15 amino acids. Here the CDR3 reads CAWRGGLNRGETQYF. For the CDR3, the DNA is TGTGCCTGGAGAGGGGGACTAAACAGGGGAGAGACCCAGTACTTC.

The CDR3 region is CASSLSTRVGYNSPLHF. The CDR3 DNA reads as TGTGCCAGCAGTTTATCTACTCGGGTGGGATATAATTCACCCCTCCACTTT. The chain uses TRBV27 and TRBJ1-6, with D unclear. The CDR3 length is 17 residues. Looked up from germline, CDR1 is MNHEY and CDR2 is SMNVEV (reference sequence). V gave up 0 bases and J gave up 4 bases, with 13 bases separating them.

V gene TRBV14 combines with J gene TRBJ2-5, with D unresolved. Trimming took 4 bases from V and 0 from J, leaving 24 bases between them. Germline assignment: CDR1 SGHDN and CDR2 FVKESK. The CDR3 extends over 19 amino acids. CDR3 protein: CASSPEFDQAPANQETQYF. In DNA form, the CDR3 reads TGTGCCAGCAGCCCTGAATTTGACCAGGCACCGGCGAACCAAGAGACCCAGTACTTC.

The chain recombines TRBV7-9 with TRBJ1-5; D might be TRBD1 (6 bases). Trimming removed 4 bases at V and 0 bases at J, with 10 bases between. The CDR3 loop spans 15 amino acids. In germline, CDR1 is SEHNR, CDR2 FQNEAQ (reference sequence). The CDR3 sequence: CASSSQGTSNQPQHF. DNA for the CDR3: TGTGCCAGCAGCTCTCAGGGGACTAGCAATCAGCCCCAGCATTTT.

This clone is large in the sample. The V call is TRBV7-9, the J call TRBJ2-1; no clear D. The CDR3 is made up of 16 amino acids. In germline, CDR1 is SEHNR, CDR2 FQNEAQ (reference sequence). V was pared by 3 bases and J by 1 base, with 13 bases between. Here the CDR3 DNA reads TGTGCCAGCAGCTTGCGTGAACCACCTTCCTACAATGAGCAGTTCTTC. Protein sequence: CASSLREPPSYNEQFF.

This chain uses TRBV4-3 with TRBJ2-5, with D perhaps matching TRBD2 (6 bases). Germline-derived CDR1 and CDR2 are LGHNA and YSLEER. Trimming stripped 0 bases from V and 1 base from J, with 12 bases between. This CDR3 is built from 16 residues. In DNA form, the CDR3 reads TGCGCCAGCAGCCAAGATTGGCTAGCGCTCCAAGAGACCCAGTACTTC. Protein: CASSQDWLALQETQYF.

The sample holds a few counts of this clone. The chain has TRBV6-1 and TRBJ1-4, with D possibly being TRBD1 (5 bases). The CDR3 totals 17 residues. Germline assignment: CDR1 MNHNS and CDR2 SASEGT. V was pared by 0 bases and J by 6 bases, with 17 bases between. CDR3 sequence: CASSEAGSGEGYEKLFF. In DNA form, the CDR3 reads TGTGCCAGCAGTGAAGCGGGATCGGGAGAGGGGTATGAAAAACTGTTTTTT.

The sample holds one count of this clone. The V and J genes are TRBV30 and TRBJ1-1, with 7 nucleotides matching TRBD1. Germline V gene sequence: CDR1 GTSNPN, CDR2 SVGIG (reference sequence). The CDR3 is 13 amino acids. V lost 8 bases to trimming and J lost 2 bases; unmatched junction nucleotides: 8. The CDR3 coding sequence is TGTGCCGGAACGACAGGGTACAACACTGAAGCTTTCTTT. This translates into CAGTTGYNTEAFF.